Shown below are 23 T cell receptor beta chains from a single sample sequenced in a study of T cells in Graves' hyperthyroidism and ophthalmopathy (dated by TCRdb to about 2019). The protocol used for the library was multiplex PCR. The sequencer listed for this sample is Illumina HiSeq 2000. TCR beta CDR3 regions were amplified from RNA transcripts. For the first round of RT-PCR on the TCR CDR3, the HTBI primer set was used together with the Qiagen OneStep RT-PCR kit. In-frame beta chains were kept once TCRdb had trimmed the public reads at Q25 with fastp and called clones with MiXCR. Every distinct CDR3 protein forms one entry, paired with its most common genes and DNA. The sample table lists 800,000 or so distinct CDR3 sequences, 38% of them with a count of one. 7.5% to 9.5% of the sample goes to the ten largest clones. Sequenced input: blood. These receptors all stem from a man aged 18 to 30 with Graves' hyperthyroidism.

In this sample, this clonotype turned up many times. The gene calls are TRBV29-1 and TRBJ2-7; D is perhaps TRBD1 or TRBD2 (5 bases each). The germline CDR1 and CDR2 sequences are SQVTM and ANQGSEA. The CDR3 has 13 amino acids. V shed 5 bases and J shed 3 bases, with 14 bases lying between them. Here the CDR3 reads CSVPPGPNYEQYF. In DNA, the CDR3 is TGCAGCGTTCCCCCGGGGCCCAACTACGAGCAGTACTTC.

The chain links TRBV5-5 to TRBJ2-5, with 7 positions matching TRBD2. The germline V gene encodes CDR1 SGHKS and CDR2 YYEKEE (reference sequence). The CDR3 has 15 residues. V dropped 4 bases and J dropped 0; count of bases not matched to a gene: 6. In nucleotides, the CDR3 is TGTGCCAGCAGCCCCCCTACTAGCGACCAAGAGACCCAGTACTTC. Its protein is CASSPPTSDQETQYF. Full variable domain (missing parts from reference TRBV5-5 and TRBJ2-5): DAGVTQSPTHLIKTRGQQVTLRCSPISGHKSVSWYQQVLGQGPQFIFQYYEKEERGRGNFPDRFSARQFPNYSSELNVNALLLGDSALYLCASSPPTSDQETQYFGPGTRLLVL.

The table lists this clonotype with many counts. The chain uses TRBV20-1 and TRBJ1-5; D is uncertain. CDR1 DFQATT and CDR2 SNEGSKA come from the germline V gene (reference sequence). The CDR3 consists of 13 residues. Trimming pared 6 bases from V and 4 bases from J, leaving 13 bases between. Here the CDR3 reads CSARTDLNQPQHF. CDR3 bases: TGCAGTGCCCGGACCGACTTAAATCAGCCCCAGCATTTT.

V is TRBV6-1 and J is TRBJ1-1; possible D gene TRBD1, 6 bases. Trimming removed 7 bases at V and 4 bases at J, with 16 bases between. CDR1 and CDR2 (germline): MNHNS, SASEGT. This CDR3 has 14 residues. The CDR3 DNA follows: TGTGCCAGCACTGACAGGCGACGCACCACTGAAGCTTTCTTT. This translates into CASTDRRRTTEAFF.

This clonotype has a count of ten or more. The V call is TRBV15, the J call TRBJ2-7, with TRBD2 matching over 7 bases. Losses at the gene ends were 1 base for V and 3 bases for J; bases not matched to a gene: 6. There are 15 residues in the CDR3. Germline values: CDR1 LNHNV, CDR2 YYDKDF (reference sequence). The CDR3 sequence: CATSRVSGLRYEQYF. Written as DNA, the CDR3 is TGTGCCACCAGCAGAGTTTCGGGACTACGCTACGAGCAGTACTTC.

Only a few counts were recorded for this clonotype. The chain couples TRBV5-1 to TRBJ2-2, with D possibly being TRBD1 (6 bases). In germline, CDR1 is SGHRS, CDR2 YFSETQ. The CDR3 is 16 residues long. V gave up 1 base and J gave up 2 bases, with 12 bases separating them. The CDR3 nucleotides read TGCGCCAGCAGCTTGAACAGGGTTGCTAACACCGGGGAGCTGTTTTTT. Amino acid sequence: CASSLNRVANTGELFF.

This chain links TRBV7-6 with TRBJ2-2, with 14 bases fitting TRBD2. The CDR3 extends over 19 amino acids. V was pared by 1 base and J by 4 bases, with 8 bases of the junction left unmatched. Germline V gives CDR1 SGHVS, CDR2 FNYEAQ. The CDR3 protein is CASSLVGTSGGSGTGELFF. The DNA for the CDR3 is TGTGCCAGCAGCTTAGTCGGGACTAGCGGGGGTAGCGGCACCGGGGAGCTGTTTTTT.

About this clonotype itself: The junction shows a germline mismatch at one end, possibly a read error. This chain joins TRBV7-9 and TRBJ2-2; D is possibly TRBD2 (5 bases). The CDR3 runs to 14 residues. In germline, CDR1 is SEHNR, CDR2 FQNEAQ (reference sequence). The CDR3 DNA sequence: TGTGCCAGCAGCTTCGGGGTGAACACCGGGGAGCTGCTTTTT. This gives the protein CASSFGVNTGELLF.

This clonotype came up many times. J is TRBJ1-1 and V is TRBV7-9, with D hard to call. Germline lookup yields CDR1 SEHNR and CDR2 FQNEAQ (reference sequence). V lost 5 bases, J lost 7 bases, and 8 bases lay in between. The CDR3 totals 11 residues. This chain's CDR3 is CASSPGIEAFF. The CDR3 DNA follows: TGTGCCAGCAGCCCAGGCATTGAAGCTTTCTTT.

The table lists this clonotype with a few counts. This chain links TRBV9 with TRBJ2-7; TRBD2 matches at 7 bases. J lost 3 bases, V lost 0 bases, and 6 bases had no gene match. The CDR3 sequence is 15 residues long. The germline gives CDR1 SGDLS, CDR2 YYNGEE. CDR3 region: CASSVDGGGGYEQYF. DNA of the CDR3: TGTGCCAGCAGCGTAGATGGGGGGGGTGGCTACGAGCAGTACTTC. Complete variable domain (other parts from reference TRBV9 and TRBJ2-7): DSGVTQTPKHLITATGQRVTLRCSPRSGDLSVYWYQQSLDQGLQFLIQYYNGEERAKGNILERFSAQQFPDLHSELNLSSLELGDSALYFCASSVDGGGGYEQYFGPGTRLTVT.

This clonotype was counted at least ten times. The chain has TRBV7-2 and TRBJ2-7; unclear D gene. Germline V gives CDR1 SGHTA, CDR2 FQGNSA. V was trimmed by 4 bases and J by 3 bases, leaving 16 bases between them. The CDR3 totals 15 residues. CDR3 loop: CASSSSGFQGYEQYF. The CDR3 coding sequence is TGTGCCAGCAGCTCCTCAGGATTCCAAGGCTACGAGCAGTACTTC.

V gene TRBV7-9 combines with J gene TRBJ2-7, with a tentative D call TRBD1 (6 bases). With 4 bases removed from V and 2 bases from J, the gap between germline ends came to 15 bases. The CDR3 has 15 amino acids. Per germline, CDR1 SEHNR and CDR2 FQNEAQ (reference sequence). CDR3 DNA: TGTGCCAGCAGCTCTCAACCGGGACAACCCTACGAGCAGTACTTC. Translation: CASSSQPGQPYEQYF.

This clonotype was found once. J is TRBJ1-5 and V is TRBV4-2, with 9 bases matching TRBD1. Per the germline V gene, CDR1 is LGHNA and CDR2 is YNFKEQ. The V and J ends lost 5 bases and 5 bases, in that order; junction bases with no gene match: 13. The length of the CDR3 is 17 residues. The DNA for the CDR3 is TGTGCCAGCAGCAAGGGACAGGGTATACGGTATGATCAGCCCCAGCATTTT. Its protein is CASSKGQGIRYDQPQHF.

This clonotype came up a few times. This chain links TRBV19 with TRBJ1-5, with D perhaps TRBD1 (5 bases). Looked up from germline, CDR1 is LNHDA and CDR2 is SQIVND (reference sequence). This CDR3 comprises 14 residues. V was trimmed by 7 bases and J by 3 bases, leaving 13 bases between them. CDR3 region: CASKVRGNNQPQHF. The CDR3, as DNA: TGTGCCAGTAAGGTGCGGGGGAACAATCAGCCCCAGCATTTT. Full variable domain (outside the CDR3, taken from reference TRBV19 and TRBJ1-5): DGGITQSPKYLFRKEGQNVTLSCEQNLNHDAMYWYRQDPGQGLRLIYYSQIVNDFQKGDIAEGYSVSREKKESFPLTVTSAQKNPTAFYLCASKVRGNNQPQHFGDGTRLSIL.

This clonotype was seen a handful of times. Written as DNA, the CDR3 is TGCGCCAGCAGGACGACAGGAGGGGAGGGAGAGACCCAGTACTTC. Its protein is CASRTTGGEGETQYF. The chain recombines TRBV5-1 with TRBJ2-5; possibly TRBD2 for D (7 bases). The CDR3 loop spans 15 amino acids. The germline V and J ends were trimmed by 5 bases and 4 bases, with 18 bases remaining between them. Germline lookup yields CDR1 SGHRS and CDR2 YFSETQ.

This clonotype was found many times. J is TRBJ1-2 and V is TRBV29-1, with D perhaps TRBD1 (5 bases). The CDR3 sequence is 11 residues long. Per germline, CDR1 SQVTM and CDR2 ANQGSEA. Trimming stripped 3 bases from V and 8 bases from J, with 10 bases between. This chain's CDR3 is CSVDPGRGYTF. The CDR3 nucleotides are TGCAGCGTTGACCCAGGGCGAGGCTACACCTTC.

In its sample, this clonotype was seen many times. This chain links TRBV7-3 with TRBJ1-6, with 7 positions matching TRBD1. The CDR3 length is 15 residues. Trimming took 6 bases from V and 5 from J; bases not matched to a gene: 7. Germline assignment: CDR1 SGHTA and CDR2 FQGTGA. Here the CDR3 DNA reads TGTGCCAGCAGTTTAGCCGGGACAGATAATTCACCCCTCCACTTT. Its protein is CASSLAGTDNSPLHF.

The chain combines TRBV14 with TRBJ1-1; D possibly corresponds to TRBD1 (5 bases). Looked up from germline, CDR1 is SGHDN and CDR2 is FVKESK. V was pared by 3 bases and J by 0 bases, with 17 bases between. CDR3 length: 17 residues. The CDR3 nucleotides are TGTGCCAGCAGCCAGGGAGAGGGGAAATGGATGAACACTGAAGCTTTCTTT. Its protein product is CASSQGEGKWMNTEAFF.

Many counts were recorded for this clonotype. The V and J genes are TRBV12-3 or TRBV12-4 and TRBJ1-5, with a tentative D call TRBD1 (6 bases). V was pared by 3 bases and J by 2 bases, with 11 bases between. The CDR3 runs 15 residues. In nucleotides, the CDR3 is TGTGCCAGCAGTTTCGGGGGCGGAGGCAATCAGCCCCAGCATTTT. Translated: CASSFGGGGNQPQHF.

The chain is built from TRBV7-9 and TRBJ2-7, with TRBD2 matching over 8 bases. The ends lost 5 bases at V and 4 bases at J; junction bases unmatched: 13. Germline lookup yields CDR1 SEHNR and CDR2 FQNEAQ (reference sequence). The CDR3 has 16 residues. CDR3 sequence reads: CASSPDQERGYYEQYF. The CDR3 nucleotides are TGTGCCAGCAGCCCGGATCAGGAGCGGGGGTATTACGAGCAGTACTTC.

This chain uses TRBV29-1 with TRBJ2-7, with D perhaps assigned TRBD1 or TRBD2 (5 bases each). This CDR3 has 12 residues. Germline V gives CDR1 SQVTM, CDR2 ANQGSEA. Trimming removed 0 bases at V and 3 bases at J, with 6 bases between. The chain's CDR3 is CSVEDGGYEQYF. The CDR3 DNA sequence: TGCAGCGTTGAAGATGGGGGCTACGAGCAGTACTTC.

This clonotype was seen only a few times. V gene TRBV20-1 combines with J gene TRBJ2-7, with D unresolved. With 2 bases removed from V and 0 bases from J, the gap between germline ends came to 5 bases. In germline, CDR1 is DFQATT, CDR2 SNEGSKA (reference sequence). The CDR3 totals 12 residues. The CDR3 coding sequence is TGCAGTGCTAGACGACCCTCCTACGAGCAGTACTTC. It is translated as CSARRPSYEQYF.

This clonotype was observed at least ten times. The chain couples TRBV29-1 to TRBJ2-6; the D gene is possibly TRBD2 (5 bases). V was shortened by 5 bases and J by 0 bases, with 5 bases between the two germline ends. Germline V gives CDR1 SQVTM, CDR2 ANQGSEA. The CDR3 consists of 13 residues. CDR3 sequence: CSVSGSGANVLTF. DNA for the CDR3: TGCAGCGTTAGCGGCTCTGGGGCCAACGTCCTGACTTTC.